This TCR beta chain emerged from a study of Ad26.COV2.S vaccination and SARS-CoV-2 variants (dated by TCRdb to 2020 to 2023). With respect to the entire study: Donors in the vaccine arm were drawn from COV1001, a phase I-IIa trial of Ad26.COV2.S in healthy adults that was multicentre, randomized, double-blind and placebo-controlled. Ad26.COV2.S was administered intramuscularly at a dose of 5x10^10 or 1x10^11 viral particles, either as one shot or as two shots given 56 days apart. Investigators remained blinded to trial group allocation during experiments and outcome assessment. Trial participants were randomized into five groups of five, in which low-dose or high-dose Ad26.COV2.S was given once or twice, or placebo was given on both occasions. The TCR-sequenced set comprised around 30 samples: around 20 Ad26.COV2.S vaccine recipients, 5 placebo recipients and 8 SARS-CoV-2 convalescent individuals. Sequencing of the TCRbeta repertoire served to evaluate the specificity and breadth of SARS-CoV-2-reactive T cell receptors following Ad26.COV2.S vaccination. Beyond this particular receptor, the publication reports: Ad26.COV2.S recipients had higher spike-specific TCR breadth than placebo recipients (P = 0.0014). The study lacked the statistical power to compare responses across vaccine doses or regimens. After vaccination, substantial breadth of spike-specific CD8+ and CD4+ T cell responses was reported. The authors noted that the TCR breadth and depth analyses may have underestimated total T cell responses. Non-spike TCR breadth was comparable between vaccine and placebo recipients, consistent with the vaccine containing only spike.

Concerning this clone: Its binding antigen is unknown. Base qualities are missing; no much larger clone stands one base away.

The immunoSEQ Assay was the method used to sequence TCRbeta CDR3 regions. After extraction, genomic DNA underwent amplification by bias-controlled multiplex PCR, followed by high-throughput sequencing. Per the source publication's procedure: Collapsing and filtering of sequences were performed to quantify the absolute abundance of each unique TCRbeta CDR3 region. T cell fraction was estimated by normalizing TCRbeta template counts to usable DNA, with usable DNA measured through amplification of reference genes found in all nucleated cells. Repertoire TCRs were annotated as SARS-CoV-2-specific by exact matching of V gene, CDR3 amino acid sequence and J gene to a known reactive TCR set. The reference SARS-CoV-2 TCR set was obtained from MIRA and was filtered for enrichment in COVID-19-positive ImmuneCODE repertoires, whereby public or cross-reactive TCRs were removed. Using the MIRA antigens, annotated TCRs were further analysed by specific ORF or by position within an ORF. Breadth was defined as annotated unique rearrangements over total unique productive rearrangements; depth was the summed frequency of those rearrangements. Two-sided Wilcoxon rank-sum tests were applied when comparing TCR breadth between groups. TCRdb's version of the immuneACCESS table is confined to in-frame rearrangements and falls short of the full clone set. An unresolved V gene accounts for under half of the shortfall where checked; the remainder is of unknown origin. V and J calls and clone size are copied from that table; D and trimming were computed from the DNA. The sample profile shows 500,000 or so clones; 89% of them were found once. Over 2% of the sample is in the top ten clones.

The treatment or condition label on this specimen signifies: some 20 received Ad26.COV2.S at low or high dose, single or two shots; roughly 5 received placebo; per-sample allocation not given. For vaccine and placebo recipients, the sequenced repertoires came from samples collected on day 63 after the first injection. Between 29 July and 7 August 2020, Cohort 1b enrolled 20 to 30 adults aged 18-55 years at one site in Boston, USA. Ad26.COV2.S was a replication-incompetent adenovirus type 26 vector expressing a prefusion-stabilized SARS-CoV-2 spike protein from the original Wuhan strain. V loses 4 bases at its end and J loses 5 bases; junction bases beyond the gene matches: 10. From its cysteine to its phenylalanine, the CDR3 spans 15 amino acids. Of all the DNA, just the CDR3 is kept, 45 bases in frame from base 1. Taken from the germline V gene, the CDR1 and CDR2 loops are MNHEY and SVGEGT.

The sample in question was peripheral blood, obtained in a trial of Ad26.COV2.S vaccine versus placebo. This clonotype was obtained from a person between 18 and 65 years old who received the Ad26.COV2.S COVID-19 vaccine or a placebo. The rearrangement combines TRBV6-2 or TRBV6-3 with TRBJ2-5, with 7 bases in between that match TRBD2. This receptor has the CDR3 CASSFPPAGEETQYF. The sequenced DNA: TGTGCCAGCAGTTTTCCCCCGGCGGGAGAGGAGACCCAGTACTTC.